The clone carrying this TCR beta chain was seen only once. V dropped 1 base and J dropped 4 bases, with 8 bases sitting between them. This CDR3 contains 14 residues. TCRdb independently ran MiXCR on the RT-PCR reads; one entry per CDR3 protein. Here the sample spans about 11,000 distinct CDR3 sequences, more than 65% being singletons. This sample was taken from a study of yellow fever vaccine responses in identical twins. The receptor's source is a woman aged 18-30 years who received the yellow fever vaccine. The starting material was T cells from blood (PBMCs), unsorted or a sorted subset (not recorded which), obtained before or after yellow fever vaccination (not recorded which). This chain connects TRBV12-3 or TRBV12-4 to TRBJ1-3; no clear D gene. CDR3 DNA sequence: TGTGCCAGCAGTTTAGTGTCACCAGGAAACACCATATATTTT. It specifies CASSLVSPGNTIYF.